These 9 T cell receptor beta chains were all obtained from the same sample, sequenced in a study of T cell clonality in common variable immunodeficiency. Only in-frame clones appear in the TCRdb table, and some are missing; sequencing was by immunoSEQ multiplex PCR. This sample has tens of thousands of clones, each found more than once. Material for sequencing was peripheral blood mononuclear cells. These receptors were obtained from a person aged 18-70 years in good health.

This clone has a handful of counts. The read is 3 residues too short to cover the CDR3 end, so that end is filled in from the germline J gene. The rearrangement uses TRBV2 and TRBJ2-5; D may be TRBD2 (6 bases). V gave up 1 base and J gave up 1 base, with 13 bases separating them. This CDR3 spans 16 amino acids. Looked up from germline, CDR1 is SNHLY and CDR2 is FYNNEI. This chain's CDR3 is CASSEGRGLPQETQYF. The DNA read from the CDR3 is TGTGCCAGCAGTGAAGGCCGGGGGTTACCCCAAGAGACC.

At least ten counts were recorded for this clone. CDR3 bases read: TGTGCCATCAGTGAGCGACAGGAGACGGGGTATGGC. It encodes CAISERQETGYG. The complete CDR3 sequence is CAISERQETGYGYTF. This chain joins TRBV10-3 and TRBJ1-2; D might be TRBD1 (6 bases). The read is 3 residues too short to cover the CDR3 end, so that end is filled in from the germline J gene. Germline-derived CDR1 and CDR2 are ENHRY and SYGVKD. V was trimmed by 2 bases and J by 5 bases, leaving 15 bases between them. This CDR3 has 15 residues.

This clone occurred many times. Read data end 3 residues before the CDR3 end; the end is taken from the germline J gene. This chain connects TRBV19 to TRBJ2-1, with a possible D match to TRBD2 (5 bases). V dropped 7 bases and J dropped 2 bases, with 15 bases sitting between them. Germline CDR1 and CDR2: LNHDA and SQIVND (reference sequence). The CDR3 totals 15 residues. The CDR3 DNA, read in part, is TGTGCCAGTAAACCCATGGACTCGGCCTACAATGAG. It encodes CASKPMDSAYNE. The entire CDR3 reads CASKPMDSAYNEQFF.

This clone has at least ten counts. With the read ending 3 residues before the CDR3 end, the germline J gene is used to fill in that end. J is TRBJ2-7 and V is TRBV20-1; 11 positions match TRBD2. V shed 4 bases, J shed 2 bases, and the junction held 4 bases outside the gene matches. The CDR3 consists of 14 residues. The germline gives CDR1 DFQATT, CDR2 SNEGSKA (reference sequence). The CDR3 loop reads CSATSTSGTYEQYF. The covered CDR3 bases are TGCAGTGCTACATCGACTAGCGGGACCTACGAG.

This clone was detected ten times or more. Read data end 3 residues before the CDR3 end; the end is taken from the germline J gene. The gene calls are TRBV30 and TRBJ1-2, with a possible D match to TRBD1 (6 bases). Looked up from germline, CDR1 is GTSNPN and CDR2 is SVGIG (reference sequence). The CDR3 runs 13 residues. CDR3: CAWSVLGAEGYTF. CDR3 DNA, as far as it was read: TGTGCCTGGAGTGTATTGGGGGCGGAAGGC.

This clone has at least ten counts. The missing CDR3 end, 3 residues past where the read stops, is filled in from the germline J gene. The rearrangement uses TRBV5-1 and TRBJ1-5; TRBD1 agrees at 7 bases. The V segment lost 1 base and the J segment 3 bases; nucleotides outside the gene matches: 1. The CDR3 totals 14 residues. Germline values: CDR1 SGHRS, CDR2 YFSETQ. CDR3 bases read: TGCGCCAGCAGCTTGCAGGGGGACAATCAGCCC. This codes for CASSLQGDNQP. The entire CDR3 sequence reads CASSLQGDNQPQHF.

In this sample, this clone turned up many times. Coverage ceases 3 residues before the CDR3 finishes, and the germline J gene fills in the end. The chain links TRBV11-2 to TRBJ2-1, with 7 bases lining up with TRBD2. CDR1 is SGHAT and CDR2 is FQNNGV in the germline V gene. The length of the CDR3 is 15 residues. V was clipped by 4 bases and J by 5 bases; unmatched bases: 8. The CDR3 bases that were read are TGTGCCAGCAGCTCCTTTGGTCTAGCGGACAATGAG. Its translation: CASSSFGLADNE. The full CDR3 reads CASSSFGLADNEQFF.

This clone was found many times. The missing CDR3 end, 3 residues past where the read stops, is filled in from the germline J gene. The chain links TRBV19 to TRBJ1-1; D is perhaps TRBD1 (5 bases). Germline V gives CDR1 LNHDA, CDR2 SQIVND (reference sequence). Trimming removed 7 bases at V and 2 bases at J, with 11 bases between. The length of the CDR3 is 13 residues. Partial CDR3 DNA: TGTGCCAGTAACGCCAGGGAAAACACTGAA. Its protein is CASNARENTE. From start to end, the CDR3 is CASNARENTEAFF.

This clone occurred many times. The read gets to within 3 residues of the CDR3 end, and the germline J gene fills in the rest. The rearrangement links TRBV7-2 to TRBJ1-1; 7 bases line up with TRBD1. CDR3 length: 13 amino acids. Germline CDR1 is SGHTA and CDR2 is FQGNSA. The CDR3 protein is CASSDRVRGQAFF. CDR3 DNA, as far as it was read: TGTGCCAGCAGCGATCGCGTGAGGGGGCAA.